This T cell receptor beta chain comes out of a study of T cells in Graves' hyperthyroidism and ophthalmopathy. This clonotype was seen only a few times. TCR beta CDR3 regions were amplified from RNA transcripts. HTBI primers were used for first-round RT-PCR of the TCR CDR3. TCRdb reprocessed the multiplex PCR reads via MiXCR and lists one record per CDR3 protein. This sample has roughly 400,000 distinct CDR3 sequences; about an eighth occur once, and the top ten carry around 28%. Between the trimmed V and J ends, which lost 1 base and 10 bases, there was a span of 11 bases. The CDR3 is made up of 13 amino acids. Germline V CDR1 and CDR2: SNHLY, FYNNEI.

The clonotype comes from a man aged 50-59 years with Graves' ophthalmopathy. The chain carries TRBV2 and TRBJ2-1; D remains ambiguous. The specimen sequenced was blood. CDR3 residues: CASSEEQVGEQFF. Written as DNA, the CDR3 is TGTGCCAGCAGTGAAGAGCAGGTAGGCGAGCAGTTCTTC.